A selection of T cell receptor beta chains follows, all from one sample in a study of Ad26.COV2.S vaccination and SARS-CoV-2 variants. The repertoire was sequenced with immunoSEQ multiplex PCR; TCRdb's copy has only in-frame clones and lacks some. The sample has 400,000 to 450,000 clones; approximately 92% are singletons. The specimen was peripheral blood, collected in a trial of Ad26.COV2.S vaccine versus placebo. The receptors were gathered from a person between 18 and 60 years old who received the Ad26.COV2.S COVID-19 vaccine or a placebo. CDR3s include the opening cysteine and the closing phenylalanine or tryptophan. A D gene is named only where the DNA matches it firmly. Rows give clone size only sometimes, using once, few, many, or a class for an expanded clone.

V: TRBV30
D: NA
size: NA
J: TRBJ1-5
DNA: TGTGCCTGGAGTCGGGTAGGCCGTAGCAATCAGCCCCAGCATTTT
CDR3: CAWSRVGRSNQPQHF

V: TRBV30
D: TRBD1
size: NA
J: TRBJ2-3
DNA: TGTGCCTGGAGTCGCACAGGGGCCCTGGCGCAGTATTTT
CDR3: CAWSRTGALAQYF

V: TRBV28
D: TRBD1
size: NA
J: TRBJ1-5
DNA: TGTGCCAGCAGTTCCACCGGGACAGGAGTTAGCAATCAGCCCCAGCATTTT
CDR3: CASSSTGTGVSNQPQHF

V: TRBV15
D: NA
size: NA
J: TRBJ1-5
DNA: TGTGCCACCAGCAGAGAAAACCAGGCAGGCTATAGCAATCAGCCCCAGCATTTT
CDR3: CATSRENQAGYSNQPQHF

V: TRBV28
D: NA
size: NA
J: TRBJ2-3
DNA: TGTGCCAGCAGTTTACGACACAACTCCCGACCGTATTTT
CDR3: CASSLRHNSRPYF

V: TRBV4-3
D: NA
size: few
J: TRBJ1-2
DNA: TGCGCCAGCAGCCAAGATTTGGCGGGGTGGGGAGACTATGGCTACACCTTC
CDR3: CASSQDLAGWGDYGYTF

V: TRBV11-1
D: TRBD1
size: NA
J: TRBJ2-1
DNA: TGTGCCAGCAGCGGACAGGGTACTTACAATGAGCAGTTCTTC
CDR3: CASSGQGTYNEQFF

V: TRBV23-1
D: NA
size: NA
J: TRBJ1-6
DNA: TGCGCCAGCAGTCAATCCCCCAACAGAGAGAGTAATTCACCCCTCCACTTT
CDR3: CASSQSPNRESNSPLHF

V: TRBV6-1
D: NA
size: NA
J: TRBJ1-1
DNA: TGTGCCAGCAGTGAAAATGCCCCCCAGGCCCGCGAGCGGGGTTTCTTT
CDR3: CASSENAPQARERGFF

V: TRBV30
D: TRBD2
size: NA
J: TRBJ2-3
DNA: TGTGCCTGGTTTGCCACTAGCGAGAGCACAGATACGCAGTATTTT
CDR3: CAWFATSESTDTQYF

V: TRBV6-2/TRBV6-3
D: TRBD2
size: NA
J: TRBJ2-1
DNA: TGTGCCAGCAGCGGGGGACTAGCGGGGCTGAATGAGCAGTTCTTC
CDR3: CASSGGLAGLNEQFF

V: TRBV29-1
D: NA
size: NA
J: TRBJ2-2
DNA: TGCAGCGTTGAAAAGGGACGGGGGACCGGGGAGCTGTTTTTT
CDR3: CSVEKGRGTGELFF

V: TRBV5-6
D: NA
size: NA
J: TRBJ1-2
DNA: TGTGCCAGCAGCCTTCGACCAACCGACTATGGCTATGGCTACACCTTC
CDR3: CASSLRPTDYGYGYTF

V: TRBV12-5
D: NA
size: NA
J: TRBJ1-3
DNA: TGTGCTAGTGGTTTGTTGGGAGCGGGAAACACCATATATTTT
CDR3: CASGLLGAGNTIYF

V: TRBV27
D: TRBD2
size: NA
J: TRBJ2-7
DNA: TGTGCCAGCAGTTTAAGACTAGCGGGGGCCAACTACGAGCAGTACTTC
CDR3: CASSLRLAGANYEQYF

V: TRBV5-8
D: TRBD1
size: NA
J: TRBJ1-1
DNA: TGTGCCAGCAGCTCCTACGACAGGGTCACTGAAGCTTTCTTT
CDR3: CASSSYDRVTEAFF

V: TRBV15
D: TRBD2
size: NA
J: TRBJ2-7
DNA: TGTGCCACCGACAATAGCGGGGGCAACGAGCAGTACTTC
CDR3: CATDNSGGNEQYF

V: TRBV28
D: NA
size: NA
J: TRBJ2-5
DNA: TGTGCCAGCACACCCCAATCGTCAGGGGTAGGGGAGACCCAGTACTTC
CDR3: CASTPQSSGVGETQYF

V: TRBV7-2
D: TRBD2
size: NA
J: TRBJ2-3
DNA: TGTGCCAGCAGCTCTATCGGGACTAGCGGGGGGCGGGGTAGTACGCAGTATTTT
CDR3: CASSSIGTSGGRGSTQYF

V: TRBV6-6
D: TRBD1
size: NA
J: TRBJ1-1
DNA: TGTGCCAGCAGAGACAGGGCGCTTTCAATGAACACTGAAGCTTTCTTT
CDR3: CASRDRALSMNTEAFF

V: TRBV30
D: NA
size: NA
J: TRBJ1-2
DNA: TGTGCCTGGGCCCCACTCCCGGGCTATGGCTACACCTTC
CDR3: CAWAPLPGYGYTF

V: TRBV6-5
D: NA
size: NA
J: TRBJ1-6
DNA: TGTGCCAGCAAGGCCGGTAATTCACCCCTCCACTTT
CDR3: CASKAGNSPLHF

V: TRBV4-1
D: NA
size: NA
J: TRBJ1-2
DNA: TGCGCCAGCAGCCGCCCTGGTCAAGCCAATGGCTACACCTTC
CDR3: CASSRPGQANGYTF

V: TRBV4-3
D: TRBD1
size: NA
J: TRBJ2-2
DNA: TGCGCCAGCAGCCAAATCTTGGACAGGGGGCGCAAACATCGAACCGGGGAGCTGTTTTTT
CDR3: CASSQILDRGRKHRTGELFF

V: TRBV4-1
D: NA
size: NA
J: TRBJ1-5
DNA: TGCGCCAGCAGCCAAGGTCCTGGACGGAATCCTTATAGCAATCAGCCCCAGCATTTT
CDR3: CASSQGPGRNPYSNQPQHF